The 10 T cell receptor beta chains listed next were all sequenced from one sample in a study of T cell repertoires in cytomegalovirus infection. TCRdb recomputed calls from the reads with MiXCR, one row per CDR3 protein. This sample has some 270,000 distinct CDR3 sequences, with around 15% found just once. The sample consisted of CD8+ T cells from PBMCs. The receptors stem from a human donor in good health (CMV status not recorded). Some clones in this sample may be carry-over from other donors' samples.

This clonotype came up many times. The chain recombines TRBV2 with TRBJ2-1; TRBD2 agrees at 7 bases. CDR3 length: 14 amino acids. The V gene end was trimmed by 8 bases and the J gene end by 5 bases; junction bases not matched to a gene: 9. In germline, CDR1 is SNHLY, CDR2 FYNNEI. As DNA, the CDR3 is TGTGCCAGCTCCCCAGCGGGGTGGAACAATGAGCAGTTCTTC. Translating gives CASSPAGWNNEQFF.

V and J are TRBV2 and TRBJ2-1, with 12 positions matching TRBD1. This CDR3 is 14 amino acids long. Trimming took 6 bases from V and 8 from J; bases not matched to a gene: 5. Germline loops: CDR1 SNHLY, CDR2 FYNNEI. The CDR3 sequence: CASSAGTGGDEQFF. The CDR3 nucleotides read TGTGCCAGCAGCGCCGGGACAGGGGGCGATGAGCAGTTCTTC.

This clonotype was counted once. This chain links TRBV29-1 with TRBJ1-2; 8 bases match TRBD1. CDR1 is SQVTM and CDR2 is ANQGSEA in the germline V gene. V gave up 1 base and J gave up 4 bases; unmatched junction bases: 8. The CDR3 has 15 amino acids. The CDR3 DNA reads TGCAGCGTTGAAGCAATCCGGACAGGGTCCTATGGCTACACCTTC. Encoded protein: CSVEAIRTGSYGYTF.

This chain uses TRBV20-1 with TRBJ1-5, with a weak D call TRBD1 (6 bases). Germline-derived CDR1 and CDR2 are DFQATT and SNEGSKA (reference sequence). Trimming took off 3 bases at V and 1 base at J, with 16 bases between the two ends. CDR3 length: 16 residues. CDR3 protein: CSASPGGAWSNQPQHF. The CDR3 bases are TGCAGTGCTAGTCCCGGGGGCGCGTGGAGCAATCAGCCCCAGCATTTT.

This clonotype showed up many times. J is TRBJ2-7 and V is TRBV28, with D maybe TRBD2 (5 bases). V lost 4 bases and J lost 1, with 11 bases in between. The CDR3 is made up of 14 amino acids. CDR1 is MDHEN, CDR2 SYDVKM, per germline. This CDR3 reads CASSSREDSYEQYF. The CDR3, as DNA: TGTGCCAGCAGTTCCCGGGAAGATTCCTACGAGCAGTACTTC.

The CDR3, as DNA: TGTGCCAGCAGCCCCTGGGGCGGCTATGGCTACACCTTC. This gives the protein CASSPWGGYGYTF. J is TRBJ1-2 and V is TRBV7-6; maybe TRBD1 (5 bases). V was pared by 5 bases and J by 4 bases, with 11 bases between. The length of the CDR3 is 13 residues. Germline assignment: CDR1 SGHVS and CDR2 FNYEAQ.

J is TRBJ1-1 and V is TRBV5-1; tentatively, D is TRBD1 (5 bases). This CDR3 comprises 15 residues. Germline-derived CDR1 and CDR2 are SGHRS and YFSETQ. The V and J ends lost 0 bases and 1 base respectively, with 10 bases between them. The CDR3 sequence is CASSLDVGQNTEAFF. CDR3 in DNA: TGCGCCAGCAGCTTGGACGTGGGGCAGAACACTGAAGCTTTCTTT.

This clonotype has only a few counts. The rearrangement links TRBV28 to TRBJ2-7; TRBD2 matches 13 bases. Germline V gene lookup returns CDR1 MDHEN and CDR2 SYDVKM. The CDR3 runs 17 residues. With V trimmed by 5 bases and J by 1 base, 8 bases remained unmatched. The CDR3 bases are TGTGCCAGCAGTACACGGACTAGCGGGGGCTCTTCCTACGAGCAGTACTTC. Residues: CASSTRTSGGSSYEQYF.

V gene TRBV7-9 combines with J gene TRBJ2-7; D is unclear. This CDR3 comprises 13 residues. Germline V gives CDR1 SEHNR, CDR2 FQNEAQ (reference sequence). V was shortened by 5 bases and J by 0 bases, with 8 bases between the two germline ends. CDR3 sequence (DNA): TGTGCCAGCAGCGGAGTCAGCTCCTACGAGCAGTACTTC. This encodes CASSGVSSYEQYF.

The J gene is TRBJ2-3, the V gene TRBV29-1, with 11 nucleotides matching TRBD2. This CDR3 contains 15 residues. The V and J ends lost 3 bases and 4 bases, in that order; junction bases with no gene match: 6. Germline CDR1 is SQVTM and CDR2 is ANQGSEA. The CDR3 DNA follows: TGCAGCGTTGATTCTAGCGGGGGGCCGGCAGATACGCAGTATTTT. This codes for CSVDSSGGPADTQYF.